This TCR beta chain was found in a study of T cell responses to AZD1222 COVID-19 vaccine. Regarding the study as a whole: Reports say nearly half of spike-specific TCRs go after unmutated variant regions. At baseline, seropositivity was found in only a handful of AZD1222 recipients.

The CDR3 spans 17 residues. Trimming cost V 6 bases and J 1 base, with 19 bases left between them. Germline CDR1 is LGHNT and CDR2 is FRNRAP. On this clone itself: What it binds is not known.

Here immunoSEQ multiplex PCR was the method, and the copy in TCRdb shows in-frame clones only, minus some. The sample lists about 120,000 clones; 70% to 90% were seen once. The material was peripheral blood, obtained on day 0 of AZD1222 vaccination. This TCR was sampled from an adult in good health. The chain combines TRBV12-5 with TRBJ2-1; tentative D call: TRBD2 (5 bases). The CDR3 sequence is CASGIPTSLSSYNEQFF. The CDR3 DNA reads as TGTGCTAGTGGGATACCAACTAGTTTGTCATCCTACAATGAGCAGTTCTTC. Together with reference TRBV12-5 and TRBJ2-1, the CDR3 gives the full variable domain: DARVTQTPRHKVTEMGQEVTMRCQPILGHNTVFWYRQTMMQGLELLAYFRNRAPLDDSGMPKDRFSAEMPDATLATLKIQPSEPRDSAVYFCASGIPTSLSSYNEQFFGPGTRLTVL.